This T cell receptor (beta chain) was sequenced for a study of T cell responses to AZD1222 COVID-19 vaccine. This table comes from immunoSEQ multiplex PCR, and its TCRdb copy is limited to in-frame clones, with some not included. The sample lists 150,000 or so clones; roughly 88% were seen once. With regard to this clone: What it binds is unknown.

J was trimmed by 8 bases and V by 4 bases; bases with no gene match: 16. The CDR3 contains 16 residues. Germline CDR1 SNHLY, CDR2 FYNNEI. Overall study results and limits: White British people made up most donors, females outnumbered males, and clonal diversity was possibly underestimated.

Material: peripheral blood, obtained on day 0 of AZD1222 vaccination. The J gene is TRBJ1-2, the V gene TRBV2, with 7 bases lining up with TRBD1. The clonotype comes from an adult in good health. The CDR3 loop is CASSGSVRDSPWGYTF. The CDR3, as DNA: TGTGCCAGCAGTGGATCGGTTCGGGACAGTCCTTGGGGCTACACCTTC.